This T cell receptor (beta chain) originates from a study of blood T cell repertoires in COVID-19. About the study: COVID-19 samples collected from the United States, Italy and Spain covered acute and convalescent phases. Sources were T cells, B-cell-depleted T cells, or PBMCs; the material itself was cDNA or gDNA.

The V gene's germline CDR1 is SGHRS and CDR2 YFSETQ. Trimming removed 1 base at V and 1 base at J, with 2 bases between. The length of the CDR3 is 12 residues. Authors' processing steps: Quantification of nucleated cells was approximated via reference gene primer amplification. Some clones are missing from TCRdb's copy, which holds only in-frame ones; the method was immunoSEQ multiplex PCR. That table furnishes V, J and clone size, whereas the DNA furnished D and trimming. The data show fewer than 350,000 clones, approximately 80% seen once. Source material: peripheral blood. The clonotype was recovered from an older woman with active or convalescent COVID-19. The V and J genes are TRBV5-1 and TRBJ1-2; D remains ambiguous. CDR3 sequence: CASSLLNYGYTF. CDR3 nucleotide sequence: TGCGCCAGCAGCTTGCTTAACTATGGCTACACCTTC. Supplemented by reference TRBV5-1 and TRBJ1-2, the full variable domain reads KAGVTQTPRYLIKTRGQQVTLSCSPISGHRSVSWYQQTPGQGLQFLFEYFSETQRNKGNFPGRFSGRQFSNSRSEMNVSTLELGDSALYLCASSLLNYGYTFGSGTRLTVV.